A single sample gave rise to the 32 T cell receptor beta chains below, sequenced in a study of OX40 agonist ivuxolimab in advanced cancers. Libraries were built with the immunoSEQ multiplex PCR assay. As stored in TCRdb, this immuneACCESS dataset retains in-frame rearrangements with V and J assigned. A fraction of the clones does not appear; measured against another copy, unresolved V genes explain less than half of the discrepancy, and the remainder lacks a known reason. This sample comprises about 68,000 clones, 70% to 90% of them detected only once. Around 0.7% of the sample is taken by the ten largest. The sequenced sample was CD4+ or CD8+ T cells sorted from blood, obtained in a trial of the OX40 agonist ivuxolimab. These receptors were taken from an adult with an advanced solid tumor such as melanoma, head and neck, liver or kidney cancer.

This chain links TRBV29-1 with TRBJ1-2; 9 nucleotides line up with TRBD1. CDR1 is SQVTM and CDR2 is ANQGSEA in the germline V gene. The junction had 6 bases not matched to a gene; V was cut back by 7 bases and J by 6 bases. This CDR3 contains 12 residues. This CDR3 reads CSAGDRVDGYTF. The CDR3 nucleotides read TGCAGCGCCGGGGACAGGGTAGATGGCTACACCTTC.

The chain recombines TRBV5-4 with TRBJ2-1; 9 bases map to TRBD1. The CDR3 is 15 residues long. Germline loops: CDR1 SGHNT, CDR2 YYREEE (reference sequence). The V and J ends lost 4 bases and 10 bases, in that order; junction bases with no gene match: 12. CDR3 sequence reads: CASSRPGQGAGEQFF. CDR3 coding DNA: TGTGCCAGCAGCCGACCGGGACAGGGAGCAGGAGAGCAGTTCTTC. Supplemented by reference TRBV5-4 and TRBJ2-1, the full variable domain reads ETGVTQSPTHLIKTRGQQVTLRCSSQSGHNTVSWYQQALGQGPQFIFQYYREEENGRGNFPPRFSGLQFPNYSSELNVNALELDDSALYLCASSRPGQGAGEQFFGPGTRLTVL.

CDR3 coding DNA: TGTGCCAGCAGCGTAGGGGACAGCTCTAACTATGGCTACACCTTC. Translation gives CASSVGDSSNYGYTF. The genes are TRBV9 and TRBJ1-2; 7 nucleotides align to TRBD1. Germline-derived CDR1 and CDR2 are SGDLS and YYNGEE. CDR3 length equals 15 residues. Trimming took 0 bases from V and 0 from J; bases not matched to a gene: 2.

The chain carries TRBV7-2 and TRBJ2-3; D call uncertain. Germline loops: CDR1 SGHTA, CDR2 FQGNSA. Trimming pared 3 bases from V and 2 bases from J, leaving 6 bases between. This CDR3 is built from 13 residues. The CDR3 DNA follows: TGTGCCAGCAGCTTCCGGATCACAGATACGCAGTATTTT. Its protein is CASSFRITDTQYF.

This chain joins TRBV7-4 and TRBJ2-7; possibly TRBD1 or TRBD2 for D (5 bases each). Trimming shortened V by 5 bases and J by 3 bases, and 14 bases separated the two germline ends. The CDR3 is 14 amino acids. The germline V gene has CDR1 SGHVT and CDR2 SQSDAQ. As DNA, the CDR3 is TGTGCCAGCAGCCCCCGGGACGGGATCTACGAGCAGTACTTC. This encodes CASSPRDGIYEQYF.

This chain uses TRBV7-8 with TRBJ1-5; no clear D gene. The CDR3 length is 15 residues. Trimming shortened V by 6 bases and J by 3 bases, and 15 bases separated the two germline ends. Germline V gene lookup returns CDR1 SGHVS and CDR2 FQNEAQ. The CDR3 DNA reads as TGTGCCAGCAGTTATAGCGTAGGCCCCAATCAGCCCCAGCATTTT. Translated, it gives CASSYSVGPNQPQHF.

This chain links TRBV27 with TRBJ1-5, with a tentative D call TRBD1 (5 bases). The CDR3 has 13 residues. CDR1 is MNHEY and CDR2 is SMNVEV in the germline V gene (reference sequence). Trimming left V 3 bases short and J 4 bases short, with 7 bases between. CDR3 sequence: CASSFRVNQPQHF. The CDR3 DNA sequence: TGTGCCAGCAGTTTCAGGGTGAATCAGCCCCAGCATTTT.

The V call is TRBV18, the J call TRBJ2-1; tentatively, D is TRBD2 (7 bases). The CDR3 is 13 residues long. Germline CDR1 is KGHSH and CDR2 is LQKENI. V was clipped by 3 bases and J by 7 bases, with 10 bases between them. The CDR3 bases are TGTGCCAGCTCACCCCGGGGGGCTAATGAGCAGTTCTTC. It yields the protein CASSPRGANEQFF.

This chain links TRBV2 with TRBJ1-1; 8 nucleotides match TRBD1. With 4 bases clipped from V and 5 bases from J, the junction kept 6 bases outside the gene matches. Germline lookup yields CDR1 SNHLY and CDR2 FYNNEI. The CDR3 covers 14 residues. CDR3 sequence: CASSVDRGGTEAFF. The CDR3 coding sequence is TGTGCCAGCAGTGTTGACAGGGGAGGGACTGAAGCTTTCTTT.

V usage is TRBV18 and J usage is TRBJ2-6, with TRBD2 matching 11 bases. The V gene's germline CDR1 is KGHSH and CDR2 LQKENI. The CDR3 sequence is 18 residues long. After removal of 3 bases from V and 3 bases from J, the junction contained 7 bases not matched to a gene. The CDR3 loop is CASSPTSGGPIGANVLTF. CDR3 in DNA: TGTGCCAGCTCACCTACTAGCGGGGGACCGATTGGGGCCAACGTCCTGACTTTC.

J is TRBJ1-2 and V is TRBV29-1; D is undetermined. This CDR3 has 13 residues. V was pared by 6 bases and J by 0 bases, with 11 bases between. From germline, CDR1 is SQVTM and CDR2 ANQGSEA. CDR3 protein: CSVAATSNYGYTF. In nucleotides, the CDR3 is TGCAGCGTCGCAGCAACCTCTAACTATGGCTACACCTTC.

In this sample, this clone turned up a few times. CDR3 bases: TGTGCCATCAGGGCCGGGACTTCTAATTCACCCCTCCACTTT. Translating gives CAIRAGTSNSPLHF. The chain uses TRBV10-3 and TRBJ1-6; TRBD1 might be the D (5 bases). The germline CDR1 and CDR2 sequences are ENHRY and SYGVKD. This CDR3 spans 14 amino acids. Trimming stripped 6 bases from V and 6 bases from J, with 12 bases between.

With respect to this clone: Other DNA variants within this sample encode the same CDR3. This chain links TRBV2 with TRBJ1-4; possibly TRBD1 for D (6 bases). V was clipped by 3 bases and J by 2 bases, with 10 bases between them. Germline-derived CDR1 and CDR2 are SNHLY and FYNNEI. The CDR3 sequence is 15 residues long. CDR3 residues: CASSERTGTNEKLFF. As DNA, the CDR3 is TGTGCCAGCAGTGAGAGAACAGGGACTAATGAAAAACTGTTTTTT.

This clone was found once. The V call is TRBV6-5, the J call TRBJ2-3; weak D call: TRBD2 (7 bases). Trimming took 0 bases from V and 5 from J, leaving 12 bases between them. Germline CDR1 and CDR2: MNHEY and SVGAGI. The CDR3 has 15 residues. The DNA of the CDR3 is TGTGCCAGCAGTTACTCGGGGGGGCGTGAAGATACGCAGTATTTT. It codes for CASSYSGGREDTQYF.

A word on this clone: An end of the junction does not agree with germline; a read error may underlie this. The chain uses TRBV19 and TRBJ1-1, with 7 bases identical to TRBD1. The CDR3 loop spans 14 amino acids. The germline gives CDR1 LNHDA, CDR2 SQIVND (reference sequence). The CDR3 DNA reads as TGTGCCAGTATACGGGGGACAGTGAAGACTGAAGCTTTCTTT. It translates to CASIRGTVKTEAFF.

As for this clone: Different DNA sequences within this sample yield the same CDR3. The genes are TRBV19 and TRBJ1-1; 7 bases agree with TRBD1. This CDR3 is 14 amino acids long. V lost 8 bases, J lost 3 bases, and 9 bases stayed unmatched. Germline CDR1 reads LNHDA; CDR2 reads SQIVND (reference sequence). The CDR3 DNA is TGTGCCAGTCGAGACGGGACAGAATACACTGAAGCTTTCTTT. It translates to CASRDGTEYTEAFF.

Notes on this clone: This may come from a read error, since a much larger clone is one base off. This sample also contains other DNA sequences that code for the same CDR3. The genes are TRBV9 and TRBJ1-1; D perhaps matches TRBD1 (6 bases). The CDR3 has 15 amino acids. From germline, CDR1 is SGDLS and CDR2 YYNGEE. The CDR3 loop reads CASSVEGRGGTEAFF. The CDR3 nucleotides are TGTGCCAGTAGCGTCGAGGGCAGGGGAGGGACTGAAGCTTTCTTT.

The chain is built from TRBV9 and TRBJ1-1; TRBD1 is a possible D gene (5 bases). CDR1 and CDR2 (germline): SGDLS, YYNGEE. CDR3 length: 14 amino acids. The ends were cut back, 0 bases at V and 3 bases at J, with 9 bases in the middle. The CDR3 coding sequence is TGTGCCAGCAGCGTAGACCCGGGGGACACTGAAGCTTTCTTT. As protein: CASSVDPGDTEAFF.

The rearrangement links TRBV2 to TRBJ2-1; D might be TRBD1 (7 bases). Trimming pared 7 bases from V and 10 bases from J, leaving 17 bases between. Germline assignment: CDR1 SNHLY and CDR2 FYNNEI. This CDR3 has 13 amino acids. This chain's CDR3 is CASNPPGGIEQFF. The CDR3 DNA sequence: TGTGCCAGCAACCCGCCAGGGGGGATAGAGCAGTTCTTC.

By its share, this clone is medium-sized. This sequence joins TRBV5-6 and TRBJ2-7, with 7 bases fitting TRBD1. CDR1 is SGHDT and CDR2 is YYEEEE in the germline V gene. This CDR3 is built from 13 residues. J lost 0 bases, V lost 7 bases, and 4 bases had no gene match. CDR3 nucleotides: TGTGCCAGCGAACGGGACAGCTCCTACGAGCAGTACTTC. The encoded protein is CASERDSSYEQYF.

The chain recombines TRBV5-1 with TRBJ2-7, with 8 bases aligning to TRBD1. J gave up 7 bases and V 4 bases, and 10 bases lay outside the gene matches. This CDR3 region has 14 residues. Per germline, CDR1 SGHRS and CDR2 YFSETQ. DNA for the CDR3: TGCGCCAGCAGCCCCGGACAGGGTACCTTGGAGCAGTACTTC. It specifies CASSPGQGTLEQYF.

This chain links TRBV19 with TRBJ1-1; D is possibly TRBD1 (5 bases). This CDR3 has 14 residues. V was cut by 4 bases and J by 4 bases, with 13 bases left in between. Germline lookup yields CDR1 LNHDA and CDR2 SQIVND (reference sequence). In nucleotides, the CDR3 is TGTGCCAGTAGTAATCCCCGGGGCCTCACTGAAGCTTTCTTT. Translating it yields CASSNPRGLTEAFF.

V usage is TRBV6-5 and J usage is TRBJ2-7; D is tentatively TRBD1 or TRBD2 (5 bases each). V lost 6 bases and J 2 bases, leaving 14 bases between the germline ends. Germline V gene sequence: CDR1 MNHEY, CDR2 SVGAGI. CDR3 size: 14 residues. CDR3 DNA sequence: TGTGCCAGCAGGTCGGGGCCCCTTACCTACGAGCAGTACTTC. Residues: CASRSGPLTYEQYF.

The gene calls are TRBV18 and TRBJ1-4; 7 bases map to TRBD1. Germline V gene sequence: CDR1 KGHSH, CDR2 LQKENI. V trimming: 0 bases; J trimming: 0 bases; junction bases outside the gene matches: 1. The CDR3 has 16 amino acids. The CDR3 bases are TGTGCCAGCTCACCACCCGGGACAGCAACTAATGAAAAACTGTTTTTT. This codes for CASSPPGTATNEKLFF.

The CDR3 DNA sequence: TGTGCCAGCAGCGAAAGATGGGGGCTGGACGAGCAGTACTTC. Encoded protein: CASSERWGLDEQYF. The gene calls are TRBV9 and TRBJ2-7, with D perhaps matching TRBD1 (6 bases). CDR3 size: 14 residues. V dropped 3 bases and J dropped 5 bases, with 15 bases sitting between them. Germline loops: CDR1 SGDLS, CDR2 YYNGEE.

V usage is TRBV7-2 and J usage is TRBJ1-4, with D possibly being TRBD1 (5 bases). This CDR3 comprises 15 residues. V was cut by 5 bases and J by 5 bases, with 15 bases left in between. CDR1 SGHTA and CDR2 FQGNSA come from the germline V gene. DNA for the CDR3: TGTGCCAGCAGCGCGGGACCGAGCCGAAATGAAAAACTGTTTTTT. Amino acid sequence: CASSAGPSRNEKLFF.

Here the CDR3 DNA reads TGTGCCAGCTCACCAAGGGCAATGAGTAGCAATCAGCCCCAGCATTTT. Encoded protein: CASSPRAMSSNQPQHF. The chain links TRBV18 to TRBJ1-5; no reliable D call. Deletions cut 2 bases from V and 0 bases from J, with 11 bases between. From germline, CDR1 is KGHSH and CDR2 LQKENI. The length of the CDR3 is 16 residues.

The chain joins TRBV10-2 to TRBJ1-2, with D unclear. This CDR3 comprises 12 residues. The V gene lost 11 bases and the J gene lost 4 bases, with 14 bases spanning the gap. The germline V gene encodes CDR1 WSHSY and CDR2 SAAADI. In nucleotides, the CDR3 is TGCGCCTGCACCGCATGGGCCTATGGCTACACCTTC. Translating gives CACTAWAYGYTF.

This clone was seen a single time. The chain is built from TRBV5-1 and TRBJ1-1; D ambiguous. The CDR3 spans 12 residues. Germline V CDR1 and CDR2: SGHRS, YFSETQ. V lost 4 bases, J lost 1 base, and 5 bases lay in between. In DNA, the CDR3 is TGCGCCAGCAGCACGGGGAACACTGAAGCTTTCTTT. Translating it yields CASSTGNTEAFF.

In its sample, this clone was seen once. Written as DNA, the CDR3 is TGTGCCAGCAGCCGTGGGACCCAGGAGCAGTTCTTC. Protein product: CASSRGTQEQFF. This chain connects TRBV11-3 to TRBJ2-1; D may be TRBD1 or TRBD2 (5 bases each). The CDR3 loop spans 12 amino acids. Between the trimmed V and J ends, which lost 5 bases and 10 bases, there was a span of 12 bases. Germline lookup yields CDR1 SGHNT and CDR2 YENEEA.

The chain couples TRBV2 to TRBJ1-4; D not resolved. This CDR3 spans 12 amino acids. Germline CDR1 and CDR2: SNHLY and FYNNEI. V lost 10 bases, J lost 7 bases, and 13 bases lay in between. The CDR3 here is CATSGTGEKLFF. The CDR3 bases are TGTGCCACCAGCGGAACGGGTGAAAAACTGTTTTTT.

The V and J genes are TRBV11-2 and TRBJ1-5; D gene ambiguous. The V gene lost 3 bases and the J gene lost 6 bases, with 9 bases spanning the gap. The CDR3 has 13 residues. Germline lookup yields CDR1 SGHAT and CDR2 FQNNGV. The CDR3 DNA reads TGTGCCAGCAGCTTTGTGGCGGGTCAGCCCCAGCATTTT. As protein: CASSFVAGQPQHF.